A selection of T cell receptor beta chains follows, all from one sample in a study of shared clonotypes between healthy human individuals. The assay was immunoSEQ multiplex PCR, and TCRdb's table has in-frame clones only and misses some. The sample holds some 1.5 million clones, approximately 98% seen once. Sequencing used naive CD4+ T cells sorted from blood. The origin of the receptors is a young man in good health. The CDR3 runs from the conserved cysteine through the conserved F or W. Each record gives: CDR3 protein, CDR3 DNA, D gene, J gene, clone size, V gene. D genes are given only for firm matches. Size is stated for part of the rows, as once, few or many counts, or as a class when the clone is expanded.

CASSLYGGNYEQYF	TGCGCCAGCAGCTTGTATGGCGGAAACTACGAGCAGTACTTC	NA	TRBJ2-7	NA	TRBV5-1
CASSSHPPYEQYF	TGTGCCAGCAGCTCGCATCCCCCGTACGAGCAGTACTTC	NA	TRBJ2-7	NA	TRBV5-6
CASSEPGRRGKDTQYF	TGTGCCAGCAGCGAGCCGGGGCGGAGAGGGAAAGATACGCAGTATTTT	NA	TRBJ2-3	NA	TRBV5-6
CASWGDGSSYEQYF	TGTGCCAGCTGGGGGGACGGGAGCTCCTACGAGCAGTACTTC	NA	TRBJ2-7	NA	TRBV27
CASSGAGSSNQPQHF	TGTGCCAGCAGCGGAGCCGGGTCGAGCAATCAGCCCCAGCATTTT	NA	TRBJ1-5	few	TRBV9
CASSLTPYAGELFF	TGTGCCAGCAGTTTAACCCCCTACGCCGGGGAGCTGTTTTTT	NA	TRBJ2-2	NA	TRBV28
CASNDARAGTQYF	TGTGCCAGTAACGATGCTAGAGCGGGGACCCAGTACTTC	NA	TRBJ2-5	NA	TRBV19
CASSVRAQTSLGYNEQFF	TGTGCCAGCAGCGTCCGCGCCCAGACTTCGCTCGGGTACAATGAGCAGTTCTTC	NA	TRBJ2-1	NA	TRBV9
CASSGSATGGGGNTIYF	TGTGCCAGCAGTGGTTCTGCGACAGGGGGAGGTGGAAACACCATATATTTT	TRBD1	TRBJ1-3	NA	TRBV2
CASRDSLPYF	TGTGCCAGCAGGGACTCTCTACCGTATTTT	NA	TRBJ2-3	once	TRBV6-1
CASSRTGRNTEAFF	TGTGCCAGCAGTCGGACAGGGAGAAACACTGAAGCTTTCTTT	TRBD1	TRBJ1-1	NA	TRBV28
CASSSTGNKNIQYF	TGTGCCAGCAGCTCTACAGGGAACAAAAACATTCAGTACTTC	NA	TRBJ2-4	NA	TRBV7-9